The present TCR beta chain was sequenced within a study of CD8+CD57+ T cells in acquired aplastic anemia. Study summary: The average for DNA from sorted CD4+ and CD8+ cells was around 3.5 ug. Study-level findings and limits: The CD8+ Simpson's diversity of patients and controls was not significantly different. Patients and controls shared fewer than 30 CD8+ CDR3 sequences.

Profiles of TCR beta VDJ and CDR3 were generated from a genomic DNA template. From the reads, TCRdb called clonotypes with MiXCR, one entry per CDR3 protein. The table shows just over 450,000 distinct CDR3 sequences, with 25% to 40% occurring only once. Comment on this clonotype: Antigen unknown.

Patients chosen for sequencing had CD8+CD57+ cells that had expanded, as shown by flow cytometry. At blood sampling, none of the patients had yet received therapy. The CDR3 sequence is 14 residues long. Trimming took 5 bases from V and 4 from J, leaving 14 bases between them. Germline values: CDR1 SNHLY, CDR2 FYNNEI. Source material: sorted CD4+, CD8+, or CD8+CD57+ T cells (not recorded which) from PBMCs. The receptor comes from a human donor with aplastic anemia. The rearrangement uses TRBV2 and TRBJ1-2; D call uncertain. The CDR3 DNA sequence: TGTGCCAGCAGTCCTACCGAGACCTCCTATGGCTACACCTTC. Translated, it gives CASSPTETSYGYTF.